The clone carrying this T cell receptor (beta chain) was picked up a small number of times. Its specificity is unknown. The data belong to a study of T cells in Graves' hyperthyroidism and ophthalmopathy. General study findings and limits: The model predicted ophthalmopathy a median around seven months before onset.

TCR beta CDR3 region amplification was performed from RNA transcripts. Carried out on the TCR CDR3, a first-round RT-PCR used the HTBI primer set. TCRdb reprocessed the multiplex PCR reads via MiXCR and lists one record per CDR3 protein. The sample carries roughly 700,000 distinct CDR3 sequences, 35% recorded once. Deletions cut 4 bases from V and 4 bases from J, with 12 bases between. Germline CDR1 reads SGHDT; CDR2 reads YYEEEE. The CDR3 covers 13 residues. The chain employs TRBV5-6 and TRBJ2-7, with D tentatively TRBD1 (6 bases). The sequence was obtained from a woman aged 35 to 49 with Graves' hyperthyroidism. The sequenced sample consisted of blood. This CDR3 reads CASSIQGKYEQYF. CDR3 DNA sequence: TGTGCCAGCAGCATACAGGGTAAATACGAGCAGTACTTC.